The 12 T cell receptor beta chains below all came from one sample that was sequenced in a study of CD8 T cells in ankylosing spondylitis. Via MiXCR, TCRdb re-called the 5' RACE reads, giving one row per CDR3 protein. The sample consists of some 39,000 distinct CDR3 sequences, approximately 11% of them appearing once. Sequences were obtained from synovial fluid, either unsorted or a sorted T cell fraction (not recorded which). These receptors were obtained from a male donor with ankylosing spondylitis.

V usage is TRBV2 and J usage is TRBJ2-3; weak D call: TRBD2 (5 bases). This CDR3 has 13 amino acids. V lost 8 bases to trimming and J lost 3 bases, with 12 bases between them. Germline V gene lookup returns CDR1 SNHLY and CDR2 FYNNEI. The CDR3 DNA is TGTGCCAGCGGAGGAGTAGGTACAGATACGCAGTATTTT. Amino acids: CASGGVGTDTQYF.

There are a few counts of this clonotype. One junction end does not reproduce the germline sequence, and a read error may be involved. V usage is TRBV29-1 and J usage is TRBJ2-7; 14 bases are shared with TRBD2. The CDR3 runs to 18 residues. The germline V gene has CDR1 SQVTM and CDR2 ANQGSEA. The CDR3 loop reads CSVQYLGLAGVSSHEQYF. The CDR3 nucleotides read TGCAGCGTTCAATACTTGGGACTAGCGGGAGTAAGCTCCCACGAGCAGTACTTC.

This clonotype was recorded many times. This rearrangement joins TRBV20-1 to TRBJ2-1; 7 bases are shared with TRBD2. This CDR3 is 14 amino acids long. Germline V gives CDR1 DFQATT, CDR2 SNEGSKA (reference sequence). With V trimmed by 6 bases and J by 4 bases, 9 bases remained unmatched. DNA of the CDR3: TGCAGTGCCCCTAGAGGGACTATATACAATGAGCAGTTCTTC. Translating gives CSAPRGTIYNEQFF.

The rearrangement links TRBV7-3 to TRBJ1-1; D gene ambiguous. The CDR3 has 12 amino acids. Between the trimmed V and J ends, which lost 7 bases and 6 bases, there was a span of 12 bases. Germline V CDR1 and CDR2: SGHTA, FQGTGA. As DNA, the CDR3 is TGTGCCAGCATCGGGGATACCGCTGAAGCTTTCTTT. This encodes CASIGDTAEAFF. Full variable domain (outside the CDR3, taken from reference TRBV7-3 and TRBJ1-1): GAGVSQTPSNKVTEKGKYVELRCDPISGHTALYWYRQSLGQGPEFLIYFQGTGAADDSGLPNDRFFAVRPEGSVSTLKIQRTERGDSAVYLCASIGDTAEAFFGQGTRLTVV.

The chain recombines TRBV5-1 with TRBJ2-3; D not certain. The V end was cut by 5 bases, the J end by 1 base, with 11 bases between. The CDR3 runs 14 residues. Germline V gene sequence: CDR1 SGHRS, CDR2 YFSETQ. The DNA of the CDR3 is TGCGCCAGCAGTGAGGAGCCCGGCACAGATACGCAGTATTTT. Its translation: CASSEEPGTDTQYF. The full variable domain, completed using reference TRBV5-1 and TRBJ2-3, is KAGVTQTPRYLIKTRGQQVTLSCSPISGHRSVSWYQQTPGQGLQFLFEYFSETQRNKGNFPGRFSGRQFSNSRSEMNVSTLELGDSALYLCASSEEPGTDTQYFGPGTRLTVL.

Ten or more counts support this clonotype. The J gene is TRBJ2-3, the V gene TRBV20-1; no reliable D call. This CDR3 region has 11 residues. Germline lookup yields CDR1 DFQATT and CDR2 SNEGSKA (reference sequence). Trimming took 4 bases from V and 3 from J, leaving 5 bases between them. This CDR3 reads CSATYTDTQYF. As DNA, the CDR3 is TGCAGTGCTACCTATACAGATACGCAGTATTTT.

This clonotype was recorded many times. This chain joins TRBV20-1 and TRBJ1-1, with D hard to call. V shed 2 bases and J shed 4 bases, with 14 bases lying between them. Germline values: CDR1 DFQATT, CDR2 SNEGSKA (reference sequence). The length of the CDR3 is 14 residues. In nucleotides, the CDR3 is TGCAGTGCTAGATTGGAGGGAGAGGGCACTGAAGCTTTCTTT. It specifies CSARLEGEGTEAFF.

J is TRBJ2-7 and V is TRBV28, with D perhaps given as TRBD1 or TRBD2 (5 bases each). The CDR3 extends over 13 amino acids. Trimming cost V 6 bases and J 0 bases, with 9 bases left between them. CDR1 MDHEN and CDR2 SYDVKM come from the germline V gene. The CDR3 loop is CASRRGDSYEQYF. DNA of the CDR3: TGTGCCAGCAGGAGAGGGGACTCCTACGAGCAGTACTTC.

The V and J genes are TRBV18 and TRBJ1-5, with D uncertain. This CDR3 is 17 amino acids long. Germline V gene data show CDR1 as KGHSH and CDR2 as LQKENI. Trimming shortened V by 0 bases and J by 0 bases, and 12 bases separated the two germline ends. CDR3 protein: CASSPPGRINSNQPQHF. CDR3 nucleotides: TGTGCCAGCTCACCACCGGGGAGAATTAATAGCAATCAGCCCCAGCATTTT. Together with reference TRBV18 and TRBJ1-5, the CDR3 gives the full variable domain: NAGVMQNPRHLVRRRGQEARLRCSPMKGHSHVYWYRQLPEEGLKFMVYLQKENIIDESGMPKERFSAEFPKEGPSILRIQQVVRGDSAAYFCASSPPGRINSNQPQHFGDGTRLSIL.

This clonotype was counted a few times. Sequence at one end of the junction differs from germline and may be a read error. The V call is TRBV27, the J call TRBJ1-2, with a possible D match to TRBD1 (5 bases). The germline V gene encodes CDR1 MNHEY and CDR2 SMNVEV (reference sequence). CDR3 length: 19 residues. The CDR3 DNA sequence: TGTGCCAGCAGACCCTCGATTTTTTACACAGGATCCGGGCAGAATGGCTGCACCTTC. It yields the protein CASRPSIFYTGSGQNGCTF.

This chain joins TRBV25-1 and TRBJ1-1; D not resolved. The CDR3 loop spans 15 amino acids. The V end lost 11 bases, the J end lost 0 bases, and 19 bases lay between the germline ends. Germline V CDR1 and CDR2: MGHDK, SYGVNS. The CDR3 sequence: CAPRTQKIMNTEAFF. CDR3 DNA sequence: TGTGCCCCCCGAACGCAGAAAATCATGAACACTGAAGCTTTCTTT.

The CDR3 sequence: CASSLSGTSTYEQYF. DNA of the CDR3: TGTGCCAGCAGCTTGTCCGGGACTAGCACCTACGAGCAGTACTTC. V and J are TRBV7-2 and TRBJ2-7; TRBD2 matches 9 bases. Looked up from germline, CDR1 is SGHTA and CDR2 is FQGNSA. Trimming removed 3 bases from V and 2 bases from J; junction bases left unmatched: 5. This CDR3 comprises 15 residues.